A single sample gave rise to the 20 T cell receptor beta chains below, sequenced in a study of blood T cell repertoires in COVID-19 (TCRdb year 2020). The library was generated by the immunoSEQ multiplex PCR assay. TCRdb mirrors the immuneACCESS table, restricted to in-frame sequences. Some clones are absent from its copies; in checked studies, under half trace to an unresolved V gene, and the reason for the others is unknown. The sample includes about 190,000 clones, with roughly 73% observed a single time. In total, the top ten clones hold under 3.5% of the sample. Material for sequencing was peripheral blood. Every receptor here comes from a woman of 80 years or more with active or convalescent COVID-19.

The chain is built from TRBV28 and TRBJ1-1; TRBD1 agrees at 7 bases. V lost 8 bases, J lost 4 bases, and 10 bases stayed unmatched. CDR3 length equals 14 residues. Per germline, CDR1 MDHEN and CDR2 SYDVKM. CDR3 residues: CASLSGGSGTEAFF. The CDR3 DNA sequence: TGTGCCAGCCTCTCAGGGGGGTCGGGCACTGAAGCTTTCTTT. The variable domain in full, completed from reference TRBV28 and TRBJ1-1, reads DVKVTQSSRYLVKRTGEKVFLECVQDMDHENMFWYRQDPGLGLRLIYFSYDVKMKEKGDIPEGYSVSREKKERFSLILESASTNQTSMYLCASLSGGSGTEAFFGQGTRLTVV.

This clone was counted between two and nine times. J is TRBJ2-2 and V is TRBV12-3 or TRBV12-4; D ambiguous. The CDR3 is made up of 13 amino acids. Trimming stripped 7 bases from V and 6 bases from J, with 12 bases between. CDR3 coding DNA: TGTGCCAGCATTCTCCAATTAGCCGGGGAGCTGTTTTTT. This encodes CASILQLAGELFF.

In the case of this clone: Different DNA sequences within this sample yield the same CDR3. The chain couples TRBV19 to TRBJ1-1; a possible D gene is TRBD1 (5 bases). The CDR3 spans 12 residues. The V end was cut by 3 bases, the J end by 4 bases, with 6 bases between. Germline lookup yields CDR1 LNHDA and CDR2 SQIVND (reference sequence). The CDR3 sequence: CASSMGGTEAFF. In nucleotides, the CDR3 is TGTGCCAGTAGTATGGGGGGCACTGAAGCTTTCTTT.

A few counts support this clone. The chain employs TRBV7-2 and TRBJ1-3; D is uncertain. Trimming pared 7 bases from V and 0 bases from J, leaving 10 bases between. This CDR3 is built from 14 residues. Germline V lookup: CDR1 SGHTA, CDR2 FQGNSA. This CDR3 reads CASTSQYSGNTIYF. The CDR3 bases are TGTGCCAGCACCTCACAGTACTCTGGAAACACCATATATTTT.

This sequence joins TRBV5-6 and TRBJ2-5; D may be TRBD1 (6 bases). V was pared by 2 bases and J by 2 bases, with 13 bases between. The germline gives CDR1 SGHDT, CDR2 YYEEEE. The CDR3 loop spans 15 amino acids. This chain's CDR3 is CASSLWTVYQETQYF. DNA for the CDR3: TGTGCCAGCAGCTTATGGACAGTATATCAAGAGACCCAGTACTTC.

The chain employs TRBV5-1 and TRBJ1-5; D is unclear. Trimming pared 1 base from V and 2 bases from J, leaving 10 bases between. The V gene's germline CDR1 is SGHRS and CDR2 YFSETQ. The CDR3 is 15 amino acids. The CDR3 DNA follows: TGCGCCAGCAGCTTGTACCCCGGGGGCAATCAGCCCCAGCATTTT. This codes for CASSLYPGGNQPQHF.

The chain joins TRBV5-1 to TRBJ2-7; D remains unclear. The CDR3 contains 13 residues. Trimming took 1 base from V and 5 from J, leaving 10 bases between them. The germline gives CDR1 SGHRS, CDR2 YFSETQ. CDR3 region: CASSLIQADEQYF. CDR3 in DNA: TGCGCCAGCAGCTTGATCCAGGCCGACGAGCAGTACTTC.

The chain uses TRBV11-1 and TRBJ1-6; tentative D call: TRBD1 (5 bases). CDR1 is SGHAT, CDR2 FQDESV, per germline (reference sequence). The CDR3 is 16 amino acids. Trimming took off 6 bases at V and 5 bases at J, with 17 bases between the two ends. CDR3 coding DNA: TGTGCCAGCAGATACGGAGGGGCAACGGATAATTCACCCCTCCACTTT. Protein: CASRYGGATDNSPLHF. The full variable domain, in which reference TRBV11-1 and TRBJ1-6 provide the parts outside the CDR3, is EAEVAQSPRYKITEKSQAVAFWCDPISGHATLYWYRQILGQGPELLVQFQDESVVDDSQLPKDRFSAERLKGVDSTLKIQPAELGDSAMYLCASRYGGATDNSPLHFGNGTRLTVT.

The CDR3 loop reads CASSTTGGLLNTEAFF. CDR3 DNA: TGTGCCAGTAGTACCACAGGGGGTCTATTGAACACTGAAGCTTTCTTT. The rearrangement links TRBV19 to TRBJ1-1, with 8 bases identical to TRBD1. This CDR3 contains 16 residues. With V trimmed by 4 bases and J by 0 bases, 7 bases remained unmatched. Germline CDR1 reads LNHDA; CDR2 reads SQIVND (reference sequence).

The chain combines TRBV5-6 with TRBJ1-1; a weak D match, TRBD1 (5 bases). V was trimmed by 3 bases and J by 6 bases, leaving 18 bases between them. The V gene's germline CDR1 is SGHDT and CDR2 YYEEEE. CDR3 size: 15 residues. CDR3 loop: CASSWRGLGTPEAFF. CDR3 in DNA: TGTGCCAGCAGCTGGAGGGGTTTGGGAACCCCTGAAGCTTTCTTT.

The chain combines TRBV28 with TRBJ2-7; TRBD1 aligns across 9 bases. CDR1 and CDR2 (germline): MDHEN, SYDVKM. The CDR3 length is 14 residues. Trimming cost V 7 bases and J 6 bases; bases outside gene matches: 10. In DNA, the CDR3 is TGTGCCAGCACCCTCCGGGACAGGGCCCTCGAGCAGTACTTC. This sequence encodes CASTLRDRALEQYF.

This chain connects TRBV7-9 to TRBJ1-2; D not certain. The germline gives CDR1 SEHNR, CDR2 FQNEAQ (reference sequence). The CDR3 sequence is 13 residues long. Trimming cost V 0 bases and J 6 bases, with 8 bases left between them. The CDR3 DNA follows: TGTGCCAGCAGCTTAGCTTTCGGGGATGGCTACACCTTC. Protein product: CASSLAFGDGYTF.

The CDR3 region has the DNA TGTGCCTGGACCCCCGGGTCAGCCTTAAACTATGGCTACACCTTC. As protein: CAWTPGSALNYGYTF. The chain recombines TRBV30 with TRBJ1-2; D is undetermined. V gave up 4 bases and J gave up 2 bases, with 17 bases separating them. Germline V gives CDR1 GTSNPN, CDR2 SVGIG (reference sequence). This CDR3 is 15 amino acids long. The whole variable domain, filled in from reference TRBV30 and TRBJ1-2, reads SQTIHQWPATLVQPVGSPLSLECTVEGTSNPNLYWYRQAAGRGLQLLFYSVGIGQISSEVPQNLSASRPQDRQFILSSKKLLLSDSGFYLCAWTPGSALNYGYTFGSGTRLTVV.

The chain recombines TRBV5-8 with TRBJ1-2, with D maybe TRBD1 (5 bases). The V and J ends lost 3 bases and 8 bases respectively, with 17 bases between them. From germline, CDR1 is SGHTS and CDR2 YDEGEE. This CDR3 contains 14 residues. CDR3 sequence (DNA): TGTGCCAGCAGCTCCCTAAACCAGGGCTGGGGCTACACCTTC. Amino acid sequence: CASSSLNQGWGYTF.

The chain joins TRBV6-2 or TRBV6-3 to TRBJ1-5, with D maybe TRBD1 (6 bases). V dropped 5 bases and J dropped 2 bases, with 16 bases sitting between them. Germline loops: CDR1 MNHEY, CDR2 SVGEGT. CDR3 length: 16 amino acids. The CDR3 region is CASSQWQGLGNQPQHF. The CDR3 DNA sequence: TGTGCCAGCAGTCAGTGGCAGGGGTTGGGCAATCAGCCCCAGCATTTT.

This clone has just one count. The V gene is TRBV2, the J gene TRBJ1-1; 9 bases are a match to TRBD1. Unmatched junction bases numbered 6, after V lost 6 bases and J lost 7 bases. The CDR3 sequence is 13 residues long. Germline V gene data show CDR1 as SNHLY and CDR2 as FYNNEI. In nucleotides, the CDR3 is TGTGCCAGCAGGGGGACAGGGTTCAGTGAAGCTTTCTTT. It translates to CASRGTGFSEAFF.

The chain joins TRBV19 to TRBJ2-5; D is undetermined. Per germline, CDR1 LNHDA and CDR2 SQIVND (reference sequence). The CDR3 totals 14 residues. Deletions cut 5 bases from V and 4 bases from J, with 14 bases between. The CDR3 sequence is CASSPRQFGETQYF. In DNA form, the CDR3 reads TGTGCCAGTAGTCCGAGGCAGTTCGGAGAGACCCAGTACTTC.

In this sample, this clone turned up once. The V call is TRBV4-3, the J call TRBJ2-1, with 13 bases that match TRBD2. With 3 bases clipped from V and 8 bases from J, the junction kept 7 bases outside the gene matches. The CDR3 is 16 residues long. The germline V gene has CDR1 LGHNA and CDR2 YSLEER. CDR3 in DNA: TGCGCCAGCAGCCAGGGAACTAGCGGGGGGGCCCATGAGCAGTTCTTC. Residues: CASSQGTSGGAHEQFF.

The chain recombines TRBV4-1 with TRBJ2-3; 7 bases match TRBD1. This CDR3 spans 14 amino acids. CDR1 is MGHRA, CDR2 YSYEKL, per germline. Trimming removed 11 bases from V and 0 bases from J; junction bases left unmatched: 8. The CDR3 region has the DNA TGCGCCTCGCGGACAGGAGCTAGCACAGATACGCAGTATTTT. This sequence encodes CASRTGASTDTQYF.

The chain uses TRBV29-1 and TRBJ1-4; D might be TRBD1 (5 bases). The V end was cut by 7 bases, the J end by 6 bases, with 12 bases between. Germline V gene data show CDR1 as SQVTM and CDR2 as ANQGSEA. The CDR3 totals 12 residues. CDR3 sequence (DNA): TGCAGCGCCGCAGGGTGGGATGAAAAACTGTTTTTT. This gives the protein CSAAGWDEKLFF.